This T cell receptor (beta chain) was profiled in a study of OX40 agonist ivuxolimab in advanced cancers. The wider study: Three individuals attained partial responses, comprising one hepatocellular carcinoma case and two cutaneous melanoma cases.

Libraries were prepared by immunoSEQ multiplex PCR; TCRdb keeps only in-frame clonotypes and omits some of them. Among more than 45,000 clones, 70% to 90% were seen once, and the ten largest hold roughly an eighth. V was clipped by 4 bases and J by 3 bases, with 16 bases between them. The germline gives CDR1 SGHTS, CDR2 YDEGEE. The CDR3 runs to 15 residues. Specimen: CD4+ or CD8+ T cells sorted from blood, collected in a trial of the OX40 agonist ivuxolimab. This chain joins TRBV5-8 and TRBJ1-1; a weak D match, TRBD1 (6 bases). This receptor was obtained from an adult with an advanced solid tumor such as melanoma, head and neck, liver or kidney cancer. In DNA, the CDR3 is TGTGCCAGCAGCAACCGGGACATGGTATACACTGAAGCTTTCTTT. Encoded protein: CASSNRDMVYTEAFF.